The 9 T cell receptor beta chains below come from one sample, sequenced in a study of beta chain features in type 1 diabetes. Study-level results: Type 1 diabetes patients had TCRB CDR3s that were shorter (moderately but significantly so) in all four CD4+ subsets.

No antigen is known for these receptors. cDNA synthesis used the whole RNA isolate, giving expressed TCRB sequences. Profiled with immunoSEQ multiplex PCR; TCRdb holds only in-frame clones, not every one. The sample lists a few hundred thousand clones; more than 13% were seen once. Specimen: naive CD4+ T cells from blood. All receptors come from a young man with type 1 diabetes.

The rearrangement uses TRBV30 and TRBJ1-5; D call uncertain. This CDR3 spans 13 amino acids. Germline CDR1 GTSNPN, CDR2 SVGIG (reference sequence). The ends were cut back, 5 bases at V and 7 bases at J, with 15 bases in the middle. This CDR3 reads CAWGKRDVQPQHF. CDR3 coding DNA: TGTGCCTGGGGTAAACGGGATGTGCAGCCCCAGCATTTT.

This rearrangement joins TRBV4-2 to TRBJ2-3, with no clear D. The CDR3 contains 15 residues. CDR1 LGHNA and CDR2 YNFKEQ come from the germline V gene. Trimming removed 1 base from V and 3 bases from J, with 11 bases in between. CDR3 sequence reads: CASSQVASLTDTQYF. The CDR3 bases are TGTGCCAGCAGCCAAGTCGCCAGTCTGACAGATACGCAGTATTTT.

This clone was seen more than once but under ten times. Here the CDR3 DNA reads TGTGCCTGGAGGAGGGGACAGGGGGGGGTAGATACGCAGTATTTT. This encodes CAWRRGQGGVDTQYF. The rearrangement joins TRBV30 to TRBJ2-3; TRBD1 aligns across 11 bases. This CDR3 has 15 residues. The germline V gene has CDR1 GTSNPN and CDR2 SVGIG (reference sequence). J gave up 5 bases and V 3 bases, and 7 bases lay outside the gene matches.

The chain has TRBV5-1 and TRBJ2-5; 7 nucleotides agree with TRBD2. Germline V gene lookup returns CDR1 SGHRS and CDR2 YFSETQ. Trimming cost V 2 bases and J 2 bases; bases outside gene matches: 6. The CDR3 totals 15 residues. The CDR3 protein is CASSFAGESQETQYF. The CDR3 nucleotides are TGCGCCAGCAGCTTTGCGGGAGAGTCTCAAGAGACCCAGTACTTC. Variable domain in full (rest from reference TRBV5-1 and TRBJ2-5): KAGVTQTPRYLIKTRGQQVTLSCSPISGHRSVSWYQQTPGQGLQFLFEYFSETQRNKGNFPGRFSGRQFSNSRSEMNVSTLELGDSALYLCASSFAGESQETQYFGPGTRLLVL.

This clone was seen a handful of times. The chain employs TRBV4-1 and TRBJ2-3; TRBD2 is a possible D gene (5 bases). Germline CDR1 and CDR2: MGHRA and YSYEKL. The V end was cut by 3 bases, the J end by 2 bases, with 12 bases between. The CDR3 covers 15 residues. CDR3 in amino acids: CASSQGASFTDTQYF. CDR3 nucleotide sequence: TGCGCCAGCAGCCAGGGAGCTTCCTTCACAGATACGCAGTATTTT.

The J gene is TRBJ2-5, the V gene TRBV7-8; TRBD1 aligns across 8 bases. The V and J ends lost 4 bases and 5 bases, in that order; junction bases with no gene match: 15. CDR3 length: 17 amino acids. Germline CDR1 reads SGHVS; CDR2 reads FQNEAQ. Here the CDR3 reads CASSSSWLGQDGETQYF. The CDR3 bases are TGTGCCAGCAGCTCAAGTTGGCTGGGACAGGACGGGGAGACCCAGTACTTC. Filled out from reference TRBV7-8 and TRBJ2-5, the complete variable domain reads GAGVSQSPRYKVAKRGQDVALRCDPISGHVSLFWYQQALGQGPEFLTYFQNEAQLDKSGLPSDRFFAERPEGSVSTLKIQRTQQEDSAVYLCASSSSWLGQDGETQYFGPGTRLLVL.

This clone was detected only a few times. The chain joins TRBV7-3 to TRBJ2-2; 8 bases map to TRBD2. This CDR3 has 15 residues. V was pared by 4 bases and J by 5 bases, with 6 bases of the junction left unmatched. The germline CDR1 and CDR2 sequences are SGHTA and FQGTGA. The CDR3 DNA reads as TGTGCCAGCAGCTATAGCGGGACTGTGACCGGGGAGCTGTTTTTT. Its protein product is CASSYSGTVTGELFF.

The V call is TRBV18, the J call TRBJ2-5, with D possibly matching TRBD1 (5 bases). Trimming left V 3 bases short and J 5 bases short, with 22 bases between. This CDR3 has 17 residues. Germline V CDR1 and CDR2: KGHSH, LQKENI. CDR3: CASSPGLKGSVRETQYF. DNA of the CDR3: TGTGCCAGCTCACCTGGCTTGAAGGGGTCCGTACGGGAGACCCAGTACTTC. Supplemented by reference TRBV18 and TRBJ2-5, the full variable domain reads NAGVMQNPRHLVRRRGQEARLRCSPMKGHSHVYWYRQLPEEGLKFMVYLQKENIIDESGMPKERFSAEFPKEGPSILRIQQVVRGDSAAYFCASSPGLKGSVRETQYFGPGTRLLVL.

The chain employs TRBV6-6 and TRBJ2-7; TRBD2 might be the D (6 bases). This CDR3 comprises 13 residues. The ends were cut back, 6 bases at V and 1 base at J, with 10 bases in the middle. Germline CDR1 and CDR2: MNHNY and SVGAGI (reference sequence). CDR3 nucleotides: TGTGCCAGCAGCCTCAGCGGGTCCTACGAGCAGTACTTC. It translates to CASSLSGSYEQYF.